The following is a T cell receptor (beta chain) sequence with its context. The data are from a study of blood T cell repertoires in COVID-19. Study details: Both acute and convalescent COVID-19 samples were obtained from the United States, Italy and Spain. PBMCs, B-cell-depleted T cells, or T cells provided the cDNA or gDNA that made up the material.

In the authors' workflow: Counts of nucleated cells, estimated from reference gene primer amplification, were obtained. Measured with immunoSEQ multiplex PCR; TCRdb has only the in-frame clones, and not every one. V and J calls and clone size are copied from that table; D and trimming were computed from the DNA. The sample shows fewer than 250,000 clones, just over 90% of them seen only once. CDR3 length: 13 residues. The junction had 5 bases not matched to a gene; V was cut back by 5 bases and J by 7 bases. Germline CDR1 and CDR2: MDHEN and SYDVKM. This TCR derives from a man aged 25 to 45 with acute or convalescent COVID-19. The specimen was peripheral blood. The chain has TRBV28 and TRBJ1-2; 9 bases fit TRBD1. The CDR3 DNA reads TGTGCCAGCAGTCCTACAGGGGGCGTTGGCTACACCTTC. Protein product: CASSPTGGVGYTF.